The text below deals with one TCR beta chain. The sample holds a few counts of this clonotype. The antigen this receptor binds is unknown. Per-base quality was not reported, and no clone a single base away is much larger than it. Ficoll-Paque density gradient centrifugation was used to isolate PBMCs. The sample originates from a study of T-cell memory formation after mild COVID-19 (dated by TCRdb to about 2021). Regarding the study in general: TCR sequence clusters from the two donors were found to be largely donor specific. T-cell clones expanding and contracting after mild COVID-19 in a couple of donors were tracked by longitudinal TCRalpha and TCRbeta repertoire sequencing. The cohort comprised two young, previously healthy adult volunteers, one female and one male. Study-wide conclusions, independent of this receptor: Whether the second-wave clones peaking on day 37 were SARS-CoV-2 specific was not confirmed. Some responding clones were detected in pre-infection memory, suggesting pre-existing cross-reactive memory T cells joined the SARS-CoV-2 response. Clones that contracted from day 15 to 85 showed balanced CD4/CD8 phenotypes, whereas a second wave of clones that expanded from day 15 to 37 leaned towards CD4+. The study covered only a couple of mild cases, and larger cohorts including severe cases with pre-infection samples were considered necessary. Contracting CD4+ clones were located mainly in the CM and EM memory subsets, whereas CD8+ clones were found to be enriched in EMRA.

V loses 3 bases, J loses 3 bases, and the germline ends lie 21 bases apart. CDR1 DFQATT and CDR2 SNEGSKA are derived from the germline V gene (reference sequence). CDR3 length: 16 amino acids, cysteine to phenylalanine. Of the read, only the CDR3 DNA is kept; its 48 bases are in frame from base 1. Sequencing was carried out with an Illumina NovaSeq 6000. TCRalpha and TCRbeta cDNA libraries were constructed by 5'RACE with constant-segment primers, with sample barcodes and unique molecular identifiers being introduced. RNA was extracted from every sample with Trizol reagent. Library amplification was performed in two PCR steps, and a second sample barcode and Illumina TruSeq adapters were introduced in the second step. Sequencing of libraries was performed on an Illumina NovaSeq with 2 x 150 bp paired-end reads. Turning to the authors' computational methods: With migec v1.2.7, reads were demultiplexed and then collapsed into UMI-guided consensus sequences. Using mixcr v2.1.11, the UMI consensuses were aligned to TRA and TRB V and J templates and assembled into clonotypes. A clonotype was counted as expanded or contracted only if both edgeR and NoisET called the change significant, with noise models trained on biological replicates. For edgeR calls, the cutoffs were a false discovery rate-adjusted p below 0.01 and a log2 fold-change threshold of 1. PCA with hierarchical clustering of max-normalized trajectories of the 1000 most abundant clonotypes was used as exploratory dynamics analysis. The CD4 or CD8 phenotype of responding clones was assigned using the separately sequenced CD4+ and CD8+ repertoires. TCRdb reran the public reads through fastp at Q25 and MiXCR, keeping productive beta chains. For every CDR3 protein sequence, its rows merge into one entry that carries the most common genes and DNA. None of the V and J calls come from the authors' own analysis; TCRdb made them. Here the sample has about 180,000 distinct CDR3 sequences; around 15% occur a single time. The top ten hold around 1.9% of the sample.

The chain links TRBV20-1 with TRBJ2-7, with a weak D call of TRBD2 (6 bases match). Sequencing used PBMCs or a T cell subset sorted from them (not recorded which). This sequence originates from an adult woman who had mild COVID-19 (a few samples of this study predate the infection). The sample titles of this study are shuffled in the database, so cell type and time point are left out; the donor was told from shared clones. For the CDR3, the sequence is CSASVGGGGSSYEQYF. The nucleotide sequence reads TGCAGTGCTAGTGTGGGAGGTGGAGGGTCTAGCTACGAGCAGTACTTC.